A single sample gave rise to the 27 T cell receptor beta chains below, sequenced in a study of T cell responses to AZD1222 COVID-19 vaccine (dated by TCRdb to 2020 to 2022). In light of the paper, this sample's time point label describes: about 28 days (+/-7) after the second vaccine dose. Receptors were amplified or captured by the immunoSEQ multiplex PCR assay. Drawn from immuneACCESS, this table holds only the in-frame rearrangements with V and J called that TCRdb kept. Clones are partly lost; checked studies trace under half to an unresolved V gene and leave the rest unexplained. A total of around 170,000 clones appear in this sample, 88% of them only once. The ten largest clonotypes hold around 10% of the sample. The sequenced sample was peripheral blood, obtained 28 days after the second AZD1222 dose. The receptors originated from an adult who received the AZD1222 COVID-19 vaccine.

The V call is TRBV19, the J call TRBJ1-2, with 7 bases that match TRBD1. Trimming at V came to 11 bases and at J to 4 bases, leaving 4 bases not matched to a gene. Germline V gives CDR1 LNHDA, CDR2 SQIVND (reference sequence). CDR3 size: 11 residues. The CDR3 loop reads CAGRDSYGYTF. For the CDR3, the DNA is TGTGCCGGCCGGGACAGCTATGGCTACACCTTC.

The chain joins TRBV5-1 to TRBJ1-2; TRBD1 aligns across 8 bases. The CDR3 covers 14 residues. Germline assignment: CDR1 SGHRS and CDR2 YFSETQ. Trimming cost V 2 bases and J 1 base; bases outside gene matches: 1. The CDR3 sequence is CASSFDRGNYGYTF. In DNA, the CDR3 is TGCGCCAGCAGCTTTGACAGGGGTAACTATGGCTACACCTTC.

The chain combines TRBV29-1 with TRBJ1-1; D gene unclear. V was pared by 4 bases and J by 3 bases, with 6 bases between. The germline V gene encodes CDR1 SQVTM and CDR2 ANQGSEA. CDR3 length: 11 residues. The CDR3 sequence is CSVAPYTEAFF. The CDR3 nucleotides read TGCAGCGTTGCCCCCTACACTGAAGCTTTCTTT.

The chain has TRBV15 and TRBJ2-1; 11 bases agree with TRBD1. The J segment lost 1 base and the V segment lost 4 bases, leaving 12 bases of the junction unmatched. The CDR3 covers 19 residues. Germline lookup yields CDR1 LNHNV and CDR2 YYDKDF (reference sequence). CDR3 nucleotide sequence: TGTGCCACCAGCAAAGCCGGGACAGGGGGGCTTCGGTCCTACAATGAGCAGTTCTTC. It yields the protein CATSKAGTGGLRSYNEQFF.

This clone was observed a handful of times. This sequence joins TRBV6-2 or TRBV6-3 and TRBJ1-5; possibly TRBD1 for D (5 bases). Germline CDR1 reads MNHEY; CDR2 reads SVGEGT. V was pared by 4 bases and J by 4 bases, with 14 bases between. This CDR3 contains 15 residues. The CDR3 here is CASSSHRQLNQPQHF. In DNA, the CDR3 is TGTGCCAGCAGTTCCCACCGACAGCTTAATCAGCCCCAGCATTTT.

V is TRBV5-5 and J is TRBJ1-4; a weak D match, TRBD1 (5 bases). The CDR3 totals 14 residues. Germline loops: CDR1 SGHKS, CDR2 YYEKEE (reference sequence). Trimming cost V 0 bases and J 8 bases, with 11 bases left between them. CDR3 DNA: TGTGCCAGCAGCTTGGTGGGGGACGACGAAAAACTGTTTTTT. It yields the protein CASSLVGDDEKLFF.

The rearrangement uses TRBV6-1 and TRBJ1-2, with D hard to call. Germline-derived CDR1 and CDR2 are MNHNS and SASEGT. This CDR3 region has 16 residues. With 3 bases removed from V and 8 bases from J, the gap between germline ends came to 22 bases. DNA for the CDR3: TGTGCCAGCAGTGATGTGAGGGAGTGGAGAGTGAGGGGCTACACCTTC. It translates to CASSDVREWRVRGYTF.

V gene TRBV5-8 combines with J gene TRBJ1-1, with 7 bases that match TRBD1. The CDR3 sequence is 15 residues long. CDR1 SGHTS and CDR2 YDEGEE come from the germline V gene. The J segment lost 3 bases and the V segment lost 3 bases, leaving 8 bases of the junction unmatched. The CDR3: CASSSGTVRDTEAFF. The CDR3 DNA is TGTGCCAGCAGCTCCGGGACAGTCCGCGACACTGAAGCTTTCTTT.

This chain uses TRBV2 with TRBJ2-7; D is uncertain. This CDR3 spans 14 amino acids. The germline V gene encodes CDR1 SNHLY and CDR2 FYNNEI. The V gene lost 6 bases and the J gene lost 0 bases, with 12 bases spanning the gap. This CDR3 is CASSTDSSSYEQYF. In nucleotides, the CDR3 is TGTGCCAGCAGCACCGACTCGAGCTCCTACGAGCAGTACTTC.

CDR3: CASSPGGGQPQHF. The DNA for the CDR3 is TGTGCCAGCAGTCCCGGCGGTGGTCAGCCCCAGCATTTT. The chain recombines TRBV12-3 or TRBV12-4 with TRBJ1-5; D is unresolved. V lost 5 bases to trimming and J lost 6 bases, with 11 bases between them. The CDR3 extends over 13 amino acids.

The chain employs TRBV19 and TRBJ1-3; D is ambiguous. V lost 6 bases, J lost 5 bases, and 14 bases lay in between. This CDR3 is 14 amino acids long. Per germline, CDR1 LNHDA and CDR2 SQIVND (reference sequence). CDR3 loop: CASRDAWNRNTIYF. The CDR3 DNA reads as TGTGCCAGTAGGGACGCCTGGAATAGAAACACCATATATTTT. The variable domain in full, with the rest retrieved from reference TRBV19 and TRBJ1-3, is DGGITQSPKYLFRKEGQNVTLSCEQNLNHDAMYWYRQDPGQGLRLIYYSQIVNDFQKGDIAEGYSVSREKKESFPLTVTSAQKNPTAFYLCASRDAWNRNTIYFGEGSWLTVV.

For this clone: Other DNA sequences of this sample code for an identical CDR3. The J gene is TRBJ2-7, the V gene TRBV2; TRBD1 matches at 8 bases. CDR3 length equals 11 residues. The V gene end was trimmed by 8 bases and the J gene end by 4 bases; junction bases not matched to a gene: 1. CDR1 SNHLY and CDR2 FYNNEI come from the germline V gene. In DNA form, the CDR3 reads TGTGCCAGCCGACAGGGGTACGAGCAGTACTTC. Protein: CASRQGYEQYF.

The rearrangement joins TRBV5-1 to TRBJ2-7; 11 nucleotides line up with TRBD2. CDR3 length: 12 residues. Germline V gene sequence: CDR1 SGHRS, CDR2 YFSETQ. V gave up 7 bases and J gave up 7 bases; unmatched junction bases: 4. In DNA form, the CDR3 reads TGCGCCAGCGCGATAGCGGGGGGGGAGCAGTACTTC. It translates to CASAIAGGEQYF.

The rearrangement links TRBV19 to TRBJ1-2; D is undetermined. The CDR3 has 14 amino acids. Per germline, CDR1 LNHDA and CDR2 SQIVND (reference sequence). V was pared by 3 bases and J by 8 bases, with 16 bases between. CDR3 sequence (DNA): TGTGCCAGTAGTATTCAACCGGGCAGTAGAGGCTACACCTTC. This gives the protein CASSIQPGSRGYTF.

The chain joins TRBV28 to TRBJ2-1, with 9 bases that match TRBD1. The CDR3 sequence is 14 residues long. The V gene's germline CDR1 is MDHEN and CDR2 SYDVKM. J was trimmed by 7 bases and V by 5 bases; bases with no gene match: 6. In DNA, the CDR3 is TGTGCCAGCAGTAATCCCGGGACAGGGAATGAGCAGTTCTTC. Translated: CASSNPGTGNEQFF.

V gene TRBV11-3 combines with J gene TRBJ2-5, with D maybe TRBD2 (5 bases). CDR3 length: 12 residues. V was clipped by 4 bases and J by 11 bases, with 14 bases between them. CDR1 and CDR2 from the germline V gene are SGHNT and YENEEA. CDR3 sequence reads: CASSSTGREQYF. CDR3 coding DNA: TGTGCCAGCAGCTCCACGGGAAGGGAGCAGTACTTC.

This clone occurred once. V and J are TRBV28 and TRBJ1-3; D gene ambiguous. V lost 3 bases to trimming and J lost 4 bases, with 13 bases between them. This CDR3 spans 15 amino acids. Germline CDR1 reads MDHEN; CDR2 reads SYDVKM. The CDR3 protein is CASSLTKSGGNTIYF. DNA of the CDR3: TGTGCCAGCAGTTTGACAAAGTCTGGAGGAAACACCATATATTTT.

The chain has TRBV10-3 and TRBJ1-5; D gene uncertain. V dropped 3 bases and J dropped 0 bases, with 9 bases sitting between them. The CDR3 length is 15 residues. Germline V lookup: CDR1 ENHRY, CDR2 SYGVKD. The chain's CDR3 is CAISEGPYSNQPQHF. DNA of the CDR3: TGTGCCATCAGTGAAGGACCCTATAGCAATCAGCCCCAGCATTTT.

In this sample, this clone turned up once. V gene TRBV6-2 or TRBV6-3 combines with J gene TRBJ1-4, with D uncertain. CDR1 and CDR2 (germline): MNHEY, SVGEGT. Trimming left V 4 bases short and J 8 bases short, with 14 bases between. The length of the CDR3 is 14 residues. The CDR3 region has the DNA TGTGCCAGCAGTTTACGGAGGCTCCGAGAAAAACTGTTTTTT. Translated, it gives CASSLRRLREKLFF.

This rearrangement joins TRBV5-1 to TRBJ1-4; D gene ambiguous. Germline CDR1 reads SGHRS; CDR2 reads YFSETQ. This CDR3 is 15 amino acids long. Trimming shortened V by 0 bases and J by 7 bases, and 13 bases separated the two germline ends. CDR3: CASSLAGLVAEKLFF. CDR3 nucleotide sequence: TGCGCCAGCAGCTTGGCGGGGTTAGTGGCTGAAAAACTGTTTTTT.

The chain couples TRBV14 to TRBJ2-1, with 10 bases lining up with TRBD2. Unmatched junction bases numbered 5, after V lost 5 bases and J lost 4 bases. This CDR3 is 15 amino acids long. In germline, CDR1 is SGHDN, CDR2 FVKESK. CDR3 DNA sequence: TGTGCCAGCAGCTTGCAGCGGGGGGGTTACAATGAGCAGTTCTTC. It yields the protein CASSLQRGGYNEQFF.

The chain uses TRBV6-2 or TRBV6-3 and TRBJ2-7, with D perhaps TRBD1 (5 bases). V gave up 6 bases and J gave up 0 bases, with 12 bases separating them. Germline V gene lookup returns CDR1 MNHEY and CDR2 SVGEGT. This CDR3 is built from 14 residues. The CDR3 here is CASSTGRSSYEQYF. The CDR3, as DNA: TGTGCCAGCAGCACAGGACGGAGCTCCTACGAGCAGTACTTC.

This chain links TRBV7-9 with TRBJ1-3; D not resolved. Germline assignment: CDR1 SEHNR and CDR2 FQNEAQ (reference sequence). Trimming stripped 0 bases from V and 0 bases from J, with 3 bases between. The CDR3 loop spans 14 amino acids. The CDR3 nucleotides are TGTGCCAGCAGCTTAGCTCACTCTGGAAACACCATATATTTT. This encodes CASSLAHSGNTIYF.

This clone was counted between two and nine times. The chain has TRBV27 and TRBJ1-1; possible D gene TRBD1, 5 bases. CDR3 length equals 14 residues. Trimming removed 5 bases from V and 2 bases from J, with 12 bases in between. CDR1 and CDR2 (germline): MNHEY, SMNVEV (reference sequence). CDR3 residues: CASSGGSGNTEAFF. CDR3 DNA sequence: TGTGCCAGCAGTGGGGGATCGGGAAACACTGAAGCTTTCTTT.

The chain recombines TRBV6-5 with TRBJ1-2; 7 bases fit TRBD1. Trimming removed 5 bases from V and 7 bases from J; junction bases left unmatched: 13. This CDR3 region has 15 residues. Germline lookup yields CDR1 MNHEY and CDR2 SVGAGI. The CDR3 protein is CASSTSRQGLSGYTF. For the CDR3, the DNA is TGTGCCAGCAGTACTTCCCGACAGGGTCTTAGTGGCTACACCTTC.

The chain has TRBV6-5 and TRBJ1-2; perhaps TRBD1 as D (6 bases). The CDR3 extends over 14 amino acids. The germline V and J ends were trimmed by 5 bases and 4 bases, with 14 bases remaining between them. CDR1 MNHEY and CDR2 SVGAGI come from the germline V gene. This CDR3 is CASSPVQGPYGYTF. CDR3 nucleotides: TGTGCCAGCAGTCCCGTACAGGGTCCCTATGGCTACACCTTC.

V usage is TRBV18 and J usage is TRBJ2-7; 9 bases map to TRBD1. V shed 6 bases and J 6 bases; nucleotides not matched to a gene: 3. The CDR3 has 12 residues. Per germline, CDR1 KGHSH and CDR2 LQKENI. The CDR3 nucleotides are TGTGCCAGCTCTCGACAGGGGGGCGAGCAGTACTTC. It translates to CASSRQGGEQYF.